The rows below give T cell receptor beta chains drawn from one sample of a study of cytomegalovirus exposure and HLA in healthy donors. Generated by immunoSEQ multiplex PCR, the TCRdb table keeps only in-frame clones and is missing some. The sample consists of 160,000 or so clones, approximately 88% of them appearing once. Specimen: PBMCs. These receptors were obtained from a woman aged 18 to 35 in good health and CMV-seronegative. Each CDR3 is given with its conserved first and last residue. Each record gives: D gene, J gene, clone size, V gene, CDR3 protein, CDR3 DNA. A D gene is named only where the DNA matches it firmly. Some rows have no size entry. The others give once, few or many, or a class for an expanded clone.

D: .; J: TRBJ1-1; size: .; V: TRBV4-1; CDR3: CASSQVLLRPEAFF; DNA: TGCGCCAGCAGCCAAGTCTTACTGCGGCCCGAAGCTTTCTTT
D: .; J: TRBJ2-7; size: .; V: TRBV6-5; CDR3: CASSGRGASYEQYF; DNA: TGTGCCAGCAGTGGCAGGGGTGCGTCCTACGAGCAGTACTTC
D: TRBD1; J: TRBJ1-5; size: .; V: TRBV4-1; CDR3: CASSQGPGQDNQPQHF; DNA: TGCGCCAGCAGCCAAGGACCGGGACAGGACAATCAGCCCCAGCATTTT
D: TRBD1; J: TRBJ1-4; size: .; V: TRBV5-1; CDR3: CASSSTGGLEKLFF; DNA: TGCGCCAGCAGCTCCACAGGGGGTCTTGAAAAACTGTTTTTT
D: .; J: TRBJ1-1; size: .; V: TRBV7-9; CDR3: CASSLAPVHTEAFF; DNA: TGTGCCAGCAGCTTAGCGCCGGTCCACACTGAAGCTTTCTTT
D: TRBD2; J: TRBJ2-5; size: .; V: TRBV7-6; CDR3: CASSLGTSGARGETQYF; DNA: TGTGCCAGCAGCTTAGGGACTAGCGGGGCCCGGGGGGAGACCCAGTACTTC
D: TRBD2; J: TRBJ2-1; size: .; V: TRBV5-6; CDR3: CASSLGTSGDVYNEQFF; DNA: TGTGCCAGCAGCTTAGGGACTAGCGGGGACGTCTACAATGAGCAGTTCTTC
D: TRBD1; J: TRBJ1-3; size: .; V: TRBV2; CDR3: CASSAIFAGTGSYSGNTIYF; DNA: TGTGCCAGCAGTGCGATATTCGCCGGGACAGGGTCATACTCTGGAAACACCATATATTTT
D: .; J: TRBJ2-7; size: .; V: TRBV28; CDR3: CASSLLQSYEQYF; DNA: TGTGCCAGCAGTTTGTTGCAGTCCTACGAGCAGTACTTC
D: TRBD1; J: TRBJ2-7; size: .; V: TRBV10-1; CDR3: CASSSGTGVPLGYEQYF; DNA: TGCGCCAGCAGTAGCGGGACAGGGGTACCATTAGGCTACGAGCAGTACTTC
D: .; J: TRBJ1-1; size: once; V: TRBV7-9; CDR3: CASSLIAGKTEAFF; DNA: TGTGCCAGCAGCTTAATCGCAGGGAAGACTGAAGCTTTCTTT
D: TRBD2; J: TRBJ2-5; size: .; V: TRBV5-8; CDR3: CASSYLQSSGGETQYF; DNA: TGTGCCAGCAGCTACTTACAGTCTAGCGGGGGGGAGACCCAGTACTTC
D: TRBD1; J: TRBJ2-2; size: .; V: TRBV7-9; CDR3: CASSFTTGAGELFF; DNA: TGTGCCAGCAGCTTTACTACAGGGGCCGGGGAGCTGTTTTTT
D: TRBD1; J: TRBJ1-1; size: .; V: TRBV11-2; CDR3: CASRYRGAGDTEAFF; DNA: TGTGCCAGCAGATACAGGGGTGCCGGGGACACTGAAGCTTTCTTT
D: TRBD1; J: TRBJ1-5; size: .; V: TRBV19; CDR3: CASLSTGRSNQPQHF; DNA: TGTGCCAGCCTATCGACAGGGAGGAGCAACCAGCCCCAGCATTTT
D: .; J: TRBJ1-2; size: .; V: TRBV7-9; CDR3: CASSPGLYGYTF; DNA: TGTGCCAGCAGCCCCGGACTATATGGCTACACCTTC
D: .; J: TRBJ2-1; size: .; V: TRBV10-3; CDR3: CAISELLGGRSYNEQFF; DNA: TGTGCCATCAGTGAGCTCCTGGGGGGTCGCTCCTACAATGAGCAGTTCTTC
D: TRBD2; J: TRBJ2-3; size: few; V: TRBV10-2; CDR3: CASSAPLAGVSSQYF; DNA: TGCGCCAGCTCGGCCCCCCTAGCGGGGGTAAGTAGCCAGTATTTT
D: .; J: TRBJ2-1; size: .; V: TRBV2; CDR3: CASSEWASRDNEQFF; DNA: TGTGCCAGCAGTGAATGGGCATCACGAGACAATGAGCAGTTCTTC
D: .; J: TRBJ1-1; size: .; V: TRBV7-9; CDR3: CASSFIAQGNTEAFF; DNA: TGTGCCAGCAGCTTCATCGCACAGGGGAACACTGAAGCTTTCTTT
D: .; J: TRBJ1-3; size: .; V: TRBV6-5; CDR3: CASSYGGLVGNTIYF; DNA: TGTGCCAGCAGTTACGGAGGGCTTGTTGGAAACACCATATATTTT
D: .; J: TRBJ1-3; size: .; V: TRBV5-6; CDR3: CASSLAGPVGNTIYF; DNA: TGTGCCAGCAGCTTGGCTGGGCCGGTGGGAAACACCATATATTTT
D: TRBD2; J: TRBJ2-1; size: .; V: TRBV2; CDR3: CASSNTSGGMVEQFF; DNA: TGTGCCAGCAGTAACACTAGCGGGGGGATGGTAGAGCAGTTCTTC
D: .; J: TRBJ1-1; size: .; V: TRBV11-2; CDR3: CASSLAGAGTEAFF; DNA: TGTGCCAGCAGCCTGGCTGGGGCCGGGACTGAAGCTTTCTTT
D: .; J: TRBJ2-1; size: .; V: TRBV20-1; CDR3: CSARDLPEQFF; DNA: TGCAGTGCTAGAGATCTTCCTGAGCAGTTCTTC
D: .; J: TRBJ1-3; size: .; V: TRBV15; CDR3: CATSRDRVSSGNTIYF; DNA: TGTGCCACCAGCAGAGATCGGGTATCCTCTGGAAACACCATATATTTT
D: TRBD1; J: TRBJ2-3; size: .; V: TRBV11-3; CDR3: CASSPGRDRAPDTQYF; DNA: TGTGCCAGCAGCCCCGGGCGGGACAGGGCGCCAGATACGCAGTATTTT
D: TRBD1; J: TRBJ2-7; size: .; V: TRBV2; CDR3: CASRPPDRLSYEQYF; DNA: TGTGCCAGCAGGCCGCCGGACAGGCTATCCTACGAGCAGTACTTC
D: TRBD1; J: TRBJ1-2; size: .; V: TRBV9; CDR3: CASSVRSGTGIYGYTF; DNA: TGTGCCAGCAGCGTTCGTTCCGGGACAGGGATCTATGGCTACACCTTC
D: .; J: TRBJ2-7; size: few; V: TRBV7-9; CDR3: CASSPQTNPSYEQYF; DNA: TGTGCCAGCAGCCCACAAACTAACCCATCCTACGAGCAGTACTTC
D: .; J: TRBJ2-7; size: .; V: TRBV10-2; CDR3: CASSELGGRYYEQYF; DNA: TGCGCCAGCAGTGAGTTAGGAGGGCGCTACTACGAGCAGTACTTC
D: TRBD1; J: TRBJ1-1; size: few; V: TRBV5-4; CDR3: CASSPWTGGGEAFF; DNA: TGTGCCAGCAGCCCCTGGACAGGGGGCGGTGAAGCTTTCTTT
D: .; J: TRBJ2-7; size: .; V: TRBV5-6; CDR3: CASSLVNEQYF; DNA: TGTGCCAGCAGCTTGGTTAACGAGCAGTACTTC
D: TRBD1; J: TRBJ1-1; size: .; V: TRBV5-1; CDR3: CASSLQGVNTEAFF; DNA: TGCGCCAGCAGCTTGCAGGGGGTGAACACTGAAGCTTTCTTT
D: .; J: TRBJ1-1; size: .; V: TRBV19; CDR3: CASSIRRQGSEAFF; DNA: TGTGCCAGTAGTATAAGGCGGCAGGGAAGTGAAGCTTTCTTT
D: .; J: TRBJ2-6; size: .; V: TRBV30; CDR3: CAWSGGWTGANVLTF; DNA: TGTGCCTGGAGTGGCGGATGGACTGGGGCCAACGTCCTGACTTTC
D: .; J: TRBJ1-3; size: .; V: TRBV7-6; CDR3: CASSLAGRSRAGNTIYF; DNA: TGTGCCAGCAGCTTAGCTGGCCGTTCGAGGGCGGGAAACACCATATATTTT
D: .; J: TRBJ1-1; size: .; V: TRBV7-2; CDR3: CASSSRRGNTEAFF; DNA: TGTGCCAGCAGCTCCCGACGGGGGAACACTGAAGCTTTCTTT
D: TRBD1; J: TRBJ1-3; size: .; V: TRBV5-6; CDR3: CASSLPGTGAGNTIYF; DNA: TGTGCCAGCAGCCTGCCCGGGACAGGGGCTGGAAACACCATATATTTT
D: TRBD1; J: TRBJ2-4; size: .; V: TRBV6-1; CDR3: CASSEWTGTGAKNIQYF; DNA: TGTGCCAGCAGTGAATGGACAGGGACAGGGGCCAAAAACATTCAGTACTTC
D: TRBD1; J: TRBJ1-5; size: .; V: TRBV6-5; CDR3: CASSGTGAQPQHF; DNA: TGTGCCAGCAGTGGGACAGGGGCTCAGCCCCAGCATTTT
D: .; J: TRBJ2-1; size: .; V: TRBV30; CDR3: CAWSPGAYNEQFF; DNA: TGTGCCTGGAGTCCCGGGGCCTACAATGAGCAGTTCTTC
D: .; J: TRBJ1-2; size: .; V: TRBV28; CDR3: CASITGSGGYTF; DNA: TGTGCCAGCATCACAGGGTCCGGCGGCTACACCTTC
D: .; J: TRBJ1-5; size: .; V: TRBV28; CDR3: CASSLRLGGNQPQHF; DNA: TGTGCCAGCAGTTTGCGTTTGGGGGGAAATCAGCCCCAGCATTTT
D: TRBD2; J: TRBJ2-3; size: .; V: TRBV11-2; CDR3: CASSHVAGSTDTQYF; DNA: TGTGCCAGCAGTCATGTAGCGGGGAGCACAGATACGCAGTATTTT
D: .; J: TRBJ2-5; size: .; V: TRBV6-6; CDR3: CASSYQGHSDQETQYF; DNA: TGTGCCAGCAGTTACCAGGGCCATAGTGATCAAGAGACCCAGTACTTC
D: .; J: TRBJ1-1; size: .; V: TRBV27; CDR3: CASSLYQGNTEAFF; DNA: TGTGCCAGCAGTTTATATCAGGGTAACACTGAAGCTTTCTTT
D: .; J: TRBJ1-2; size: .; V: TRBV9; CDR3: CASSVGADTNYGYTF; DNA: TGTGCCAGCAGCGTAGGGGCAGACACTAACTATGGCTACACCTTC
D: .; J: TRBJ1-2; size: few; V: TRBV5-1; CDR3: CASRREPQGHYGYTF; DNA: TGCGCCAGCAGACGTGAACCCCAGGGTCACTATGGCTACACCTTC
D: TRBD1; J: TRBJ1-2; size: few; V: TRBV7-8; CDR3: CASSFEGTGFQLGYTF; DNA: TGTGCCAGCAGCTTCGAAGGGACAGGGTTTCAACTTGGCTACACCTTC
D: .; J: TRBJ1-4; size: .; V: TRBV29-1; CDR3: CSVGHRRGEKLFF; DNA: TGCAGCGTTGGACACCGCCGGGGGGAAAAACTGTTTTTT
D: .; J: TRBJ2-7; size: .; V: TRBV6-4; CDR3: CASTFEAGASYEQYF; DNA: TGTGCCAGCACCTTCGAGGCGGGGGCTTCCTACGAGCAGTACTTC
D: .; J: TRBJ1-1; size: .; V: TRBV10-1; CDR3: CASRASSTGPGEAFF; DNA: TGCGCCAGCAGAGCATCTTCGACAGGTCCAGGAGAAGCTTTCTTT